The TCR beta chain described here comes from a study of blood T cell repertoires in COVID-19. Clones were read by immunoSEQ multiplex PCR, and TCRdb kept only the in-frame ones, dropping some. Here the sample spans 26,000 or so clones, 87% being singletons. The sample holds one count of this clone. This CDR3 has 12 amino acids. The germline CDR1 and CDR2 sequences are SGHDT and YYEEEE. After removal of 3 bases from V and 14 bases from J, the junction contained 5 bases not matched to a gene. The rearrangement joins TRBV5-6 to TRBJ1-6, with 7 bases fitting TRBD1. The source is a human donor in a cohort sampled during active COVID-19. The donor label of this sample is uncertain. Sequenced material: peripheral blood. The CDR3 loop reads CASSWGQRSLHF. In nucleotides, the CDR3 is TGTGCCAGCAGCTGGGGACAGAGGTCCCTCCACTTT.